These T cell receptor beta chains were read from a single sample in a study of cytomegalovirus exposure and HLA in healthy donors. Clones were read by immunoSEQ multiplex PCR, and TCRdb kept only the in-frame ones, dropping some. The profile shows some 150,000 clones, more than 70% of them singletons. Source material: PBMCs. The receptors here all came from a male donor in good health and CMV-seronegative. CDR3s include the opening cysteine and the closing phenylalanine or tryptophan. Each record gives: D gene, clone size, J gene, V gene, CDR3 protein, CDR3 DNA. D genes are given only for firm matches. Where a row states a size, it is once, few, many or the class of an expanded clone; other rows omit it.

D gene: TRBD1; clone size: -; J gene: TRBJ1-4; V gene: TRBV6-1; CDR3 protein: CASSLQGFGEKLFF; CDR3 DNA: TGTGCCAGCAGCCTACAGGGGTTCGGGGAAAAACTGTTTTTT
D gene: -; clone size: once; J gene: TRBJ1-1; V gene: TRBV9; CDR3 protein: CASSPSGNTEAFF; CDR3 DNA: TGTGCCAGCAGCCCCTCCGGGAACACTGAAGCTTTCTTT
D gene: TRBD1; clone size: -; J gene: TRBJ2-2; V gene: TRBV18; CDR3 protein: CASSPWTGAMNTGELFF; CDR3 DNA: TGTGCCAGCTCACCCTGGACAGGGGCTATGAACACCGGGGAGCTGTTTTTT
D gene: TRBD1; clone size: -; J gene: TRBJ1-3; V gene: TRBV15; CDR3 protein: CATSGGQGASGNTIYF; CDR3 DNA: TGTGCCACCAGCGGAGGACAGGGGGCCTCTGGAAACACCATATATTTT
D gene: TRBD1; clone size: -; J gene: TRBJ2-3; V gene: TRBV12-5; CDR3 protein: CASGLPRDSLSTDTQYF; CDR3 DNA: TGTGCTAGTGGTTTGCCCCGGGACAGTCTAAGTACAGATACGCAGTATTTT
D gene: TRBD2; clone size: -; J gene: TRBJ2-5; V gene: TRBV15; CDR3 protein: CATSSPPGGETQYF; CDR3 DNA: TGTGCCACCAGCAGCCCTCCGGGGGGAGAGACCCAGTACTTC
D gene: -; clone size: -; J gene: TRBJ2-7; V gene: TRBV16; CDR3 protein: CASSSLLGGRYEQYF; CDR3 DNA: TGTGCCAGCAGCTCCCTCCTGGGAGGAAGGTACGAGCAGTACTTC
D gene: -; clone size: -; J gene: TRBJ2-3; V gene: TRBV7-2; CDR3 protein: CASSLVGRTDTQYF; CDR3 DNA: TGTGCCAGCAGCTTAGTGGGGCGAACAGATACGCAGTATTTT
D gene: -; clone size: -; J gene: TRBJ2-3; V gene: TRBV27; CDR3 protein: CASSSPPGGTDTQYF; CDR3 DNA: TGTGCCAGCAGTTCCCCGCCAGGGGGGACAGATACGCAGTATTTT
D gene: -; clone size: -; J gene: TRBJ1-2; V gene: TRBV29-1; CDR3 protein: CSVSRRDTTNYGYTF; CDR3 DNA: TGCAGCGTTTCTAGACGGGACACTACTAACTATGGCTACACCTTC
D gene: TRBD1; clone size: -; J gene: TRBJ2-3; V gene: TRBV5-6; CDR3 protein: CASSLYGGQGAQYF; CDR3 DNA: TGTGCCAGCAGCTTGTACGGCGGACAGGGAGCGCAGTATTTT
D gene: TRBD1; clone size: -; J gene: TRBJ2-7; V gene: TRBV6-1; CDR3 protein: CASRGQGTYEQYF; CDR3 DNA: TGTGCCAGCAGGGGACAGGGAACCTACGAGCAGTACTTC
D gene: TRBD1; clone size: -; J gene: TRBJ2-5; V gene: TRBV9; CDR3 protein: CASSIGQAQETQYF; CDR3 DNA: TGTGCCAGCAGTATAGGACAGGCTCAAGAGACCCAGTACTTC
D gene: -; clone size: once; J gene: TRBJ1-1; V gene: TRBV6-6; CDR3 protein: CASSYSILTTEAFF; CDR3 DNA: TGTGCCAGCAGTTACTCGATATTGACGACAGAAGCTTTCTTT
D gene: TRBD2; clone size: -; J gene: TRBJ2-7; V gene: TRBV10-2; CDR3 protein: CASSYLTSGATYEQYF; CDR3 DNA: TGCGCCAGCAGCTACTTAACTAGCGGGGCTACCTACGAGCAGTACTTC
D gene: -; clone size: -; J gene: TRBJ2-7; V gene: TRBV6-5; CDR3 protein: CASSYSGHFFEQYF; CDR3 DNA: TGTGCCAGCAGTTACTCGGGGCATTTTTTCGAGCAGTACTTC
D gene: TRBD1; clone size: -; J gene: TRBJ2-5; V gene: TRBV27; CDR3 protein: CASRTGAETQYF; CDR3 DNA: TGTGCCAGCAGGACAGGGGCCGAGACCCAGTACTTC
D gene: TRBD1; clone size: -; J gene: TRBJ2-7; V gene: TRBV29-1; CDR3 protein: CSVVWPGGHLYEQYF; CDR3 DNA: TGCAGCGTTGTATGGCCAGGGGGACACCTCTACGAGCAGTACTTC
D gene: -; clone size: -; J gene: TRBJ2-7; V gene: TRBV5-6; CDR3 protein: CASSIQGYEQYF; CDR3 DNA: TGTGCCAGCAGCATTCAGGGCTACGAGCAGTACTTC
D gene: TRBD2; clone size: -; J gene: TRBJ2-5; V gene: TRBV10-2; CDR3 protein: CASTLWGSSGGAETQYF; CDR3 DNA: TGCGCCAGCACCCTTTGGGGCTCTAGCGGGGGGGCAGAGACCCAGTACTTC